Sequencing of this T cell receptor (beta chain) was carried out in a study of T cell responses to AZD1222 COVID-19 vaccine. Per the germline V gene, CDR1 is MNHEY and CDR2 is SMNVEV (reference sequence). The CDR3 is 14 residues long. V lost 2 bases to trimming and J lost 5 bases, with 10 bases between them. Concerning this clone: Its antigen remains unidentified.

Study-wide results and caveats: There were vaccine-associated CD4 TCRs across spike, dominant at 160-218 and 743-854.

Produced via immunoSEQ multiplex PCR; TCRdb's table is partial and in-frame only. The data hold about 150,000 clones, with 88% observed a single time. The V gene is TRBV27, the J gene TRBJ2-1, with D possibly TRBD2 on 5 matching bases. Sequencing used peripheral blood, obtained on day 0 of AZD1222 vaccination. The TCR sequence derives from an adult in good health. CDR3 amino acids: CASSLKRVDNEQFF. CDR3 in DNA: TGTGCCAGCAGTTTAAAGAGGGTGGACAATGAGCAGTTCTTC.